This T cell receptor (beta chain) was profiled in a study of blood T cells in healthy people across ages. Primers used in a second PCR of about 7 to 12 cycles were a sample-barcoded 5' primer and a J-beta primer mix. MiXCR was run by TCRdb on the 5' RACE reads, yielding one entry per CDR3 protein. This repertoire shows under 2 million distinct CDR3 sequences, around 35% found once; its top ten account for around 10%. Every sample gave at least 5 micrograms of total RNA when it was extracted. Between the trimmed V and J ends, which lost 0 bases and 9 bases, there was a span of 9 bases. CDR1 is SEHNR, CDR2 FQNEAQ, per germline (reference sequence). The CDR3 covers 13 residues.

This TCR derives from a woman aged 25 to 39 in good health. The chain links TRBV7-9 to TRBJ1-5, with a weak D call TRBD1 (5 bases). Sequencing input: blood. CDR3 sequence reads: CASSLATGAPQHF. The CDR3, as DNA: TGTGCCAGCAGCTTAGCGACTGGGGCGCCCCAGCATTTT.